The clone carrying this T cell receptor beta chain has just a few counts. The target antigen is unknown. This CDR3 is 14 amino acids long. In germline, CDR1 is SNHLY, CDR2 FYNNEI. V dropped 6 bases and J dropped 5 bases, with 16 bases sitting between them. The data are from a study of T cells in Graves' hyperthyroidism and ophthalmopathy. Study summary: Blood from the periphery was taken at initial diagnosis, before any treatment.

The patients, who ranged from 18 to 65 in age, presented with newly diagnosed hyperthyroidism lasting under 2 months. Study-wide points: The model made its ophthalmopathy prediction, and onset followed a median 6.5 months later.

RNA transcripts served as the template for amplifying TCR beta CDR3 regions. The HTBI set primed first-round TCR CDR3 RT-PCR. TCRdb re-analysed the multiplex PCR reads in MiXCR, keeping a single row per CDR3 protein. The sample lists about 840,000 distinct CDR3 sequences; 38% were seen once. The chain is built from TRBV2 and TRBJ2-5; D is perhaps TRBD1 (5 bases). The receptor was isolated from a man in his late teens or twenties with Graves' hyperthyroidism. What was sequenced was blood. The chain's CDR3 is CASRLAQGRETQYF. CDR3 bases: TGTGCCAGCAGACTCGCCCAGGGAAGGGAGACCCAGTACTTC.